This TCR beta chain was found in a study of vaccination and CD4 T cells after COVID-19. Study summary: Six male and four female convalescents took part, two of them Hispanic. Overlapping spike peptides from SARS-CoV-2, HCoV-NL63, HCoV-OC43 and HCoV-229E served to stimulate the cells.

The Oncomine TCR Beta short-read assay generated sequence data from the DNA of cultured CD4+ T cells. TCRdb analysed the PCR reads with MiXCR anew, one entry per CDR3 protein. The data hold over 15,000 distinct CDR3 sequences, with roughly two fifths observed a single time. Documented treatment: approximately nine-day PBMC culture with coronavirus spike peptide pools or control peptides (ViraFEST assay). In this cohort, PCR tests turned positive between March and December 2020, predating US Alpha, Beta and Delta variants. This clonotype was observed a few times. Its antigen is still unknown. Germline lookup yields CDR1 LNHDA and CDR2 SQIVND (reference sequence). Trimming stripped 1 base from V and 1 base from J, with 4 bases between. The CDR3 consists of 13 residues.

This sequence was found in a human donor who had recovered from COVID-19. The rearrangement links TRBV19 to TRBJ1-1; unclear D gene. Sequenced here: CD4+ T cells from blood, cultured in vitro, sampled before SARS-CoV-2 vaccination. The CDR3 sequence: CASSIGRNTEAFF. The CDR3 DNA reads TGTGCCAGTAGTATAGGCAGGAACACTGAAGCTTTCTTT.